This passage covers 29 T cell receptor beta chains from one sample sequenced in a study of T cells in Graves' hyperthyroidism and ophthalmopathy. Amplification yielded TCR beta CDR3 regions, with RNA transcripts as the source. The HTBI set primed first-round TCR CDR3 RT-PCR. Using its own MiXCR run on the multiplex PCR reads, TCRdb lists one record per CDR3 protein. In the table there are 300,000 to 400,000 distinct CDR3 sequences, around 23% of which are singletons. Material for sequencing was blood. Receptors were obtained from a woman aged 45-65 years with Graves' hyperthyroidism.

This clonotype came up a few times. The V gene is TRBV5-5, the J gene TRBJ2-6, with D perhaps TRBD1 (5 bases). The CDR3 runs to 22 residues. Per the germline V gene, CDR1 is SGHKS and CDR2 is YYEKEE (reference sequence). Trimming stripped 0 bases from V and 0 bases from J, with 25 bases between. In DNA form, the CDR3 reads TGTGCCAGCAGCTTGGGAGTGGTTGGGGCTCAGGGTATCTCCTCTGGGGCCAACGTCCTGACTTTC. It codes for CASSLGVVGAQGISSGANVLTF.

The table lists this clonotype with many counts. The rearrangement joins TRBV28 to TRBJ1-5; the match to TRBD1 covers 7 bases. Looked up from germline, CDR1 is MDHEN and CDR2 is SYDVKM. This CDR3 has 17 residues. V shed 5 bases and J 2 bases; nucleotides not matched to a gene: 12. The CDR3 region is CASSTEAGTDGNQPQHF. CDR3 nucleotides: TGTGCCAGCAGTACTGAAGCCGGGACAGATGGCAATCAGCCCCAGCATTTT.

This clonotype came up many times. The rearrangement uses TRBV7-8 and TRBJ2-6; possibly TRBD1 for D (6 bases). V lost 4 bases and J 12 bases, leaving 19 bases between the germline ends. The CDR3 runs to 15 residues. Germline V gives CDR1 SGHVS, CDR2 FQNEAQ. CDR3 DNA sequence: TGTGCCAGCAGCTCGAAGGAACAGGGAAGAGGCGTCCTGACTTTC. Its protein product is CASSSKEQGRGVLTF.

This clonotype showed up many times. As DNA, the CDR3 is TGTGCCAGCAGTTATCGTTCCAGTTCCTACAATGAGCAGTTCTTC. Protein: CASSYRSSSYNEQFF. The chain links TRBV6-1 to TRBJ2-1, with D hard to call. Germline V gene lookup returns CDR1 MNHNS and CDR2 SASEGT. The CDR3 covers 15 residues. The V and J ends lost 5 bases and 1 base respectively, with 12 bases between them.

This clonotype was picked up a small number of times. CDR3 sequence: CSVSDRVINIQYF. CDR3 DNA: TGCAGTGTTTCGGACAGGGTAATAAACATTCAGTACTTC. The chain recombines TRBV20-1 with TRBJ2-4; 8 nucleotides line up with TRBD1. J gave up 6 bases and V 7 bases, and 8 bases lay outside the gene matches. CDR3 length: 13 residues. Per germline, CDR1 DFQATT and CDR2 SNEGSKA (reference sequence).

This clonotype was seen a handful of times. V usage is TRBV27 and J usage is TRBJ1-6; tentative D call: TRBD1 (6 bases). Germline V lookup: CDR1 MNHEY, CDR2 SMNVEV (reference sequence). The CDR3 covers 16 residues. V gave up 5 bases and J gave up 10 bases, with 21 bases separating them. DNA of the CDR3: TGTGCCAGCAGTAACCCTTCAGGGGTTCACGGATCACCCCTCCACTTT. It yields the protein CASSNPSGVHGSPLHF.

About this clonotype itself: A read error may be the cause here, since a much bigger clone is one base away. The chain couples TRBV5-1 to TRBJ1-2; TRBD1 might be the D (6 bases). This CDR3 has 12 amino acids. Germline V gene lookup returns CDR1 SGHRS and CDR2 YFSETQ. Trimming took 0 bases from V and 7 from J, leaving 7 bases between them. The CDR3 is CASSLGQVGYTF. CDR3 DNA: TGCGCCAGCAGCTTGGGACAGGTTGGCTACACCTTC. The full variable domain, its missing parts supplied by reference TRBV5-1 and TRBJ1-2, is KAGVTQTPRYLIKTRGQQVTLSCSPISGHRSVSWYQQTPGQGLQFLFEYFSETQRNKGNFPGRFSGRQFSNSRSEMNVSTLELGDSALYLCASSLGQVGYTFGSGTRLTVV.

This clonotype was observed a few times. The chain links TRBV5-6 to TRBJ2-7, with D perhaps matching TRBD2 (5 bases). The CDR3 runs 13 residues. V lost 4 bases and J 4 bases, leaving 12 bases between the germline ends. The germline CDR1 and CDR2 sequences are SGHDT and YYEEEE. In DNA form, the CDR3 reads TGTGCCAGCAGCCTGGGGAGCCAGTACGAGCAGTACTTC. It translates to CASSLGSQYEQYF.

This clonotype came up many times. The rearrangement joins TRBV2 to TRBJ1-5, with D maybe TRBD1 (6 bases). This CDR3 comprises 12 residues. Trimming left V 6 bases short and J 6 bases short, with 9 bases between. From germline, CDR1 is SNHLY and CDR2 FYNNEI. In DNA form, the CDR3 reads TGTGCCAGCAGAATACAGGGTCAGCCCCAGCATTTT. This gives the protein CASRIQGQPQHF.

In this sample, this clonotype turned up a few times. This sequence may be a read error, since a much larger clone differs from it by one base. J is TRBJ2-2 and V is TRBV5-1; perhaps TRBD2 as D (5 bases). Germline V gene lookup returns CDR1 SGHRS and CDR2 YFSETQ. This CDR3 region has 15 residues. DNA of the CDR3: TGCGCCAGCAATCGGCTGAGACCGAACACCGGGGAGCTGTCTTTT. Its translation is CASNRLRPNTGELSF.

The chain is built from TRBV24-1 and TRBJ2-1; D ambiguous. The CDR3 loop spans 13 amino acids. Trimming took off 5 bases at V and 0 bases at J, with 4 bases between the two ends. Germline CDR1 is KGHDR and CDR2 is SFDVKD. The CDR3 loop is CATSVSSYNEQFF. In DNA, the CDR3 is TGTGCCACCAGTGTGAGCTCCTACAATGAGCAGTTCTTC.

This clonotype was detected a few times. The genes are TRBV2 and TRBJ1-5; D is possibly TRBD1 (6 bases). There are 14 residues in the CDR3. Germline-derived CDR1 and CDR2 are SNHLY and FYNNEI. Trimming stripped 3 bases from V and 7 bases from J, with 13 bases between. CDR3 loop: CASSDWGGGQPQHF. DNA of the CDR3: TGTGCCAGCAGTGACTGGGGGGGCGGGCAGCCCCAGCATTTT.

The chain has TRBV3-1 and TRBJ2-5, with 7 bases that match TRBD2. This CDR3 region has 13 residues. In germline, CDR1 is LGHDT, CDR2 YNNKEL (reference sequence). The trim removed 1 base at V and 5 bases at J, leaving 1 base unmatched. The CDR3 loop is CASSQGTRETQYF. CDR3 nucleotides: TGTGCCAGCAGCCAAGGGACTAGGGAGACCCAGTACTTC.

In this sample, this clonotype turned up many times. The chain recombines TRBV12-5 with TRBJ2-5; no reliable D call. The CDR3 has 13 amino acids. V lost 3 bases to trimming and J lost 1 base, with 6 bases between them. Germline lookup yields CDR1 LGHNT and CDR2 FRNRAP. CDR3 sequence (DNA): TGTGCTAGTGGTTTAGGCAGCCAAGAGACCCAGTACTTC. It is translated as CASGLGSQETQYF.

This clonotype was recorded many times. The J gene is TRBJ1-4, the V gene TRBV29-1; D ambiguous. This CDR3 is 14 amino acids long. Trimming took off 2 bases at V and 10 bases at J, with 17 bases between the two ends. The germline CDR1 and CDR2 sequences are SQVTM and ANQGSEA. The CDR3 coding sequence is TGCAGCGTTGAATTGTTCGGGCCCAGCGGAAAACTGTTTTTT. Residues: CSVELFGPSGKLFF.

The CDR3 DNA follows: TGTGCCAGCAGCTCCGGACAGGGGCAGTTTCAGCCCCAGCATTTT. Its protein product is CASSSGQGQFQPQHF. J is TRBJ1-5 and V is TRBV12-3 or TRBV12-4; 9 bases map to TRBD1. The ends lost 6 bases at V and 6 bases at J; junction bases unmatched: 9. The CDR3 extends over 15 amino acids.

The CDR3 reads CASSQGAGSGELFF. CDR3 nucleotides: TGCGCCAGCAGCCAAGGCGCCGGTTCCGGGGAGCTGTTTTTT. The chain couples TRBV4-3 to TRBJ2-2; D gene ambiguous. The CDR3 spans 14 residues. V lost 1 base and J lost 6, with 9 bases in between. Germline-derived CDR1 and CDR2 are LGHNA and YSLEER.

This clonotype was detected many times. This chain uses TRBV11-2 with TRBJ2-5, with D possibly being TRBD2 (6 bases). The V gene lost 4 bases and the J gene lost 2 bases, with 11 bases spanning the gap. Germline loops: CDR1 SGHAT, CDR2 FQNNGV. CDR3 size: 14 residues. CDR3 sequence reads: CASSSSRGQETQYF. CDR3 DNA sequence: TGTGCCAGCAGCTCTTCCCGGGGGCAAGAGACCCAGTACTTC.

This clonotype was seen only a few times. This rearrangement joins TRBV6-1 to TRBJ1-5; TRBD1 aligns across 8 bases. The CDR3 contains 14 residues. Germline CDR1 and CDR2: MNHNS and SASEGT. Trimming cost V 5 bases and J 7 bases; bases outside gene matches: 7. The CDR3 is CASSLTGGYQPQHF. CDR3 coding DNA: TGTGCCAGCAGTTTAACAGGGGGGTACCAGCCCCAGCATTTT.

At least ten counts were recorded for this clonotype. V is TRBV2 and J is TRBJ1-1; 8 bases are shared with TRBD1. The CDR3 is 14 amino acids. J was trimmed by 5 bases and V by 8 bases; bases with no gene match: 10. Per germline, CDR1 SNHLY and CDR2 FYNNEI. CDR3 DNA sequence: TGTGCCAGCTTGGGAGCAGGGGGCCGGACTGAAGCTTTCTTT. This gives the protein CASLGAGGRTEAFF.

This clonotype has ten or more counts. The V call is TRBV7-9, the J call TRBJ2-1; 13 positions match TRBD2. The V gene end was trimmed by 5 bases and the J gene end by 7 bases; junction bases not matched to a gene: 5. The germline V gene encodes CDR1 SEHNR and CDR2 FQNEAQ (reference sequence). This CDR3 region has 15 residues. For the CDR3, the DNA is TGTGCCAGCAGCAAGACTAGCGGGGGGTATAATGAGCAGTTCTTC. Translated, it gives CASSKTSGGYNEQFF.

In this sample, this clonotype turned up many times. The V gene is TRBV6-5, the J gene TRBJ2-2, with D perhaps TRBD1 or TRBD2 (6 bases each). V was pared by 0 bases and J by 4 bases, with 12 bases between. This CDR3 is built from 16 residues. The V gene's germline CDR1 is MNHEY and CDR2 SVGAGI. CDR3 residues: CASSYSRRGVTGELFF. The DNA of the CDR3 is TGTGCCAGCAGTTACTCGAGGAGGGGGGTCACCGGGGAGCTGTTTTTT.

J is TRBJ1-2 and V is TRBV2; 7 bases line up with TRBD1. V dropped 6 bases and J dropped 8; count of bases not matched to a gene: 12. The CDR3 loop spans 14 amino acids. Germline CDR1 is SNHLY and CDR2 is FYNNEI. CDR3 region: CASSPPLTTGGYTF. The DNA for the CDR3 is TGTGCCAGCAGCCCTCCCTTAACGACAGGGGGCTACACCTTC.

This clonotype was counted at least ten times. The CDR3 nucleotides read TGTGCCAGCAGCGTCAACACCGGGGAGCTGTTTTTT. This codes for CASSVNTGELFF. V usage is TRBV9 and J usage is TRBJ2-2, with no clear D. Trimming removed 2 bases at V and 2 bases at J, with 1 base between. There are 12 residues in the CDR3. CDR1 and CDR2 from the germline V gene are SGDLS and YYNGEE.

This clonotype came up a few times. V gene TRBV28 combines with J gene TRBJ2-3; 9 nucleotides agree with TRBD2. From germline, CDR1 is MDHEN and CDR2 SYDVKM. The CDR3 consists of 15 residues. J was trimmed by 4 bases and V by 5 bases; bases with no gene match: 7. This CDR3 is CASSALAGDADTQYF. The CDR3 coding sequence is TGTGCCAGCAGTGCATTAGCGGGGGACGCAGATACGCAGTATTTT.

This clonotype has a count of ten or more. The rearrangement uses TRBV6-1 and TRBJ2-1; possible D gene TRBD1, 5 bases. Germline values: CDR1 MNHNS, CDR2 SASEGT. This CDR3 has 13 amino acids. Trimming removed 4 bases from V and 7 bases from J, with 11 bases in between. CDR3 DNA sequence: TGTGCCAGCAGTGTGGTAAGGGGTAATGAGCAGTTCTTC. This translates into CASSVVRGNEQFF.

The rearrangement links TRBV6-1 to TRBJ2-7; the match to TRBD1 covers 10 bases. Unmatched junction bases numbered 7, after V lost 4 bases and J lost 4 bases. The CDR3 has 15 residues. The germline CDR1 and CDR2 sequences are MNHNS and SASEGT. Here the CDR3 reads CASSVDRDRGYEQYF. In nucleotides, the CDR3 is TGTGCCAGCAGTGTTGACCGGGACAGGGGTTACGAGCAGTACTTC.

This clonotype was recorded a few times. The chain recombines TRBV7-9 with TRBJ2-3; 7 positions agree with TRBD1. CDR1 and CDR2 (germline): SEHNR, FQNEAQ (reference sequence). CDR3 size: 16 residues. V lost 5 bases to trimming and J lost 0 bases; unmatched junction nucleotides: 8. CDR3 loop: CASSPDRPRSTDTQYF. The DNA of the CDR3 is TGTGCCAGCAGCCCGGACAGGCCCAGAAGCACAGATACGCAGTATTTT. Based on the CDR3 plus reference TRBV7-9 and TRBJ2-3, the full variable domain is DTGVSQNPRHKITKRGQNVTFRCDPISEHNRLYWYRQTLGQGPEFLTYFQNEAQLEKSRLLSDRFSAERPKGSFSTLEIQRTEQGDSAMYLCASSPDRPRSTDTQYFGPGTRLTVL.

V gene TRBV6-5 combines with J gene TRBJ1-4; 10 bases align to TRBD1. Germline V gene sequence: CDR1 MNHEY, CDR2 SVGAGI. Germline trimming cut 8 bases from V and 6 bases from J; bases unmatched to any gene: 15. The CDR3 loop spans 17 amino acids. The CDR3, as DNA: TGTGCCAGCGGTCACCGGGACAGGGGATCGAATTATGAAAAACTGTTTTTT. Its protein is CASGHRDRGSNYEKLFF.